The TCR beta chain described here comes from a study of cytomegalovirus exposure and HLA in healthy donors. Study-wide results and caveats: Investigators reported over 150 TCR beta chains as tied to cytomegalovirus.

This PCR relied on a set of 60 Vbeta primers and 13 Jbeta primers. Sequencing used immunoSEQ multiplex PCR; TCRdb keeps in-frame clones, though not all of them. The sample has 150,000 to 200,000 clones, about four fifths seen once; the top ten hold approximately 0.092%. CDR1 and CDR2 (germline): SSHAT, FNYEAQ (reference sequence). The length of the CDR3 is 13 residues. As regards this clone: The antigen remains undetermined. Sequence at one end of the junction differs from germline and may be a read error.

The specimen sequenced was PBMCs. This chain connects TRBV7-7 to TRBJ2-7; D may be TRBD1 (6 bases). The TCR comes from a boy younger than 10 in good health and CMV-seronegative. The CDR3 loop reads CASSEQQGYEQYF. The DNA of the CDR3 is TGTGCTAGCAGCGAGCAACAGGGCTACGAGCAGTACTTC.